Presented here are 5 T cell receptor beta chains from one specimen sequenced in a study of blood T cell repertoires in COVID-19. TCRdb's table, derived via immunoSEQ multiplex PCR, lists solely in-frame clones and lacks some. The table lists 150,000 or so clones, almost 90% of them singletons, with approximately 1.5% in the top ten. Sequencing was done on a sample of peripheral blood. The receptors shown here come from a woman aged 55-69 years with acute or convalescent COVID-19.

The chain recombines TRBV2 with TRBJ1-1; 10 nucleotides line up with TRBD1. J lost 1 base, V lost 6 bases, and 2 bases had no gene match. CDR1 and CDR2 from the germline V gene are SNHLY and FYNNEI. The CDR3 length is 14 residues. The CDR3 loop reads CASSRTGGNTEAFF. CDR3 nucleotides: TGTGCCAGCAGCCGGACAGGGGGGAACACTGAAGCTTTCTTT. The variable domain in full, completed from reference TRBV2 and TRBJ1-1, reads EPEVTQTPSHQVTQMGQEVILRCVPISNHLYFYWYRQILGQKVEFLVSFYNNEISEKSEIFDDQFSVERPDGSNFTLKIRSTKLEDSAMYFCASSRTGGNTEAFFGQGTRLTVV.

This chain joins TRBV30 and TRBJ2-4, with D tentatively TRBD2 (5 bases). V gave up 5 bases and J gave up 7 bases, with 15 bases separating them. The CDR3 has 13 amino acids. Germline values: CDR1 GTSNPN, CDR2 SVGIG (reference sequence). CDR3 sequence: CAWGLSATNIQYF. In nucleotides, the CDR3 is TGTGCCTGGGGACTGAGCGCGACCAACATTCAGTACTTC.

This clone was picked up a small number of times. The chain recombines TRBV7-9 with TRBJ1-6; a possible D gene is TRBD1 (6 bases). Germline CDR1 reads SEHNR; CDR2 reads FQNEAQ (reference sequence). The CDR3 is 16 residues long. V dropped 3 bases and J dropped 5 bases, with 14 bases sitting between them. CDR3 in amino acids: CASSLLGDIDNSPLHF. The CDR3, as DNA: TGTGCCAGCAGCTTGCTTGGGGACATAGATAATTCACCCCTCCACTTT. Variable domain in full (rest from reference TRBV7-9 and TRBJ1-6): DTGVSQNPRHKITKRGQNVTFRCDPISEHNRLYWYRQTLGQGPEFLTYFQNEAQLEKSRLLSDRFSAERPKGSFSTLEIQRTEQGDSAMYLCASSLLGDIDNSPLHFGNGTRLTVT.

The chain links TRBV5-1 to TRBJ2-5; 9 nucleotides align to TRBD2. The ends lost 6 bases at V and 5 bases at J; junction bases unmatched: 8. Germline values: CDR1 SGHRS, CDR2 YFSETQ. CDR3 length: 14 amino acids. In nucleotides, the CDR3 is TGCGCCAGCAAGGGAGTAGCGGGAGACGAGACCCAGTACTTC. The encoded protein is CASKGVAGDETQYF.

The CDR3 spells CASSETGTGLGYTF. The CDR3, as DNA: TGTGCCAGCAGCGAGACCGGGACAGGGCTTGGCTACACCTTC. This chain connects TRBV9 to TRBJ1-2; TRBD1 aligns across 9 bases. V gave up 3 bases and J gave up 7 bases; unmatched junction bases: 7. CDR3 length: 14 residues. Per the germline V gene, CDR1 is SGDLS and CDR2 is YYNGEE.